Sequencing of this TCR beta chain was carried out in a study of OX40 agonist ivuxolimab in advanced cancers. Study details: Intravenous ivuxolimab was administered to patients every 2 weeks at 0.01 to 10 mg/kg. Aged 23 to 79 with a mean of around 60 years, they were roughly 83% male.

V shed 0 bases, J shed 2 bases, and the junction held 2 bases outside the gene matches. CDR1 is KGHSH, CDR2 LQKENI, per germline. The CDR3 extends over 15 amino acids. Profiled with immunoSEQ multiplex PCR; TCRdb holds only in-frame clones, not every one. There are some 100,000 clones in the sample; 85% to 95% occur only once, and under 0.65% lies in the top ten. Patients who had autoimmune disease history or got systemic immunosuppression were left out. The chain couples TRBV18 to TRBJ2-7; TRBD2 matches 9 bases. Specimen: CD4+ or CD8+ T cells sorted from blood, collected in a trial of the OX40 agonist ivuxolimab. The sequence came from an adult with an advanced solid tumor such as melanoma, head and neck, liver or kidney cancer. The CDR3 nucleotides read TGTGCCAGCTCACCACCGGGCGGGAGGGCCTACGAGCAGTACTTC. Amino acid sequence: CASSPPGGRAYEQYF.